The 15 T cell receptor beta chains below were found in one sample sequenced in a study of molecular identifiers for immune sequencing clone quantification. TCRdb redid the calling of the PCR reads with MiXCR, one entry per CDR3 protein. The table has approximately 590,000 distinct CDR3 sequences, about 25% seen once. The sample taken for sequencing was naive CD8+ T cells from blood, with Jurkat cell RNA spiked in. Stated subset: FACS-sorted CD8+CD4-CCR7+CD45RA+ naive T cells. Source of these receptors: a human donor in good health. Some libraries in this study had Jurkat cell RNA spiked in.

Concerning this clonotype itself: The junction differs from germline at one of its ends, possibly a read error. The chain uses TRBV6-5 and TRBJ2-5; D gene uncertain. The CDR3 length is 17 residues. Germline CDR1 is MNHEY and CDR2 is SVGAGI. CDR3 nucleotides: TGTGCCAGCGGTTACCCAAACGTCCGGCTGAGAGGAGAGACCCAGTACTTC. Protein product: CASGYPNVRLRGETQYF.

This chain joins TRBV3-1 and TRBJ2-2; TRBD2 aligns across 15 bases. Unmatched junction bases numbered 8, after V lost 3 bases and J lost 3 bases. CDR1 is LGHDT and CDR2 is YNNKEL in the germline V gene (reference sequence). The CDR3 is 19 residues long. The CDR3 sequence: CASSQVWTSGREDTGELFF. The CDR3 coding sequence is TGTGCCAGCAGCCAGGTCTGGACTAGCGGGAGGGAAGACACCGGGGAGCTGTTTTTT.

This clonotype was recorded at least ten times. J is TRBJ2-1 and V is TRBV28; 7 bases map to TRBD2. Germline CDR1 and CDR2: MDHEN and SYDVKM. This CDR3 has 14 residues. J was trimmed by 8 bases and V by 6 bases; bases with no gene match: 10. As DNA, the CDR3 is TGTGCCAGCAGCCGACCCCGACTAGCCCATGAGCAGTTCTTC. It codes for CASSRPRLAHEQFF.

The V call is TRBV10-2, the J call TRBJ2-7, with a weak D call TRBD1 (7 bases). CDR3 length equals 15 residues. Trimming took 7 bases from V and 1 from J, leaving 17 bases between them. Germline V gene sequence: CDR1 WSHSY, CDR2 SAAADI. As DNA, the CDR3 is TGCGCCAGCACCCTGGCGGGGACAGCGTCCTACGAGCAGTACTTC. Translating gives CASTLAGTASYEQYF.

At least ten counts were recorded for this clonotype. V is TRBV12-3 or TRBV12-4 and J is TRBJ2-3; no clear D gene. The CDR3 sequence is 11 residues long. With 6 bases removed from V and 5 bases from J, the gap between germline ends came to 6 bases. The CDR3 sequence: CASSWRDTQYF. For the CDR3, the DNA is TGTGCCAGCAGCTGGCGAGATACGCAGTATTTT.

A few counts support this clonotype. The V gene is TRBV2, the J gene TRBJ2-7, with D tentatively TRBD1 (6 bases). The CDR3 length is 14 residues. CDR1 and CDR2 from the germline V gene are SNHLY and FYNNEI. The V end was cut by 5 bases, the J end by 6 bases, with 17 bases between. In nucleotides, the CDR3 is TGTGCCAGCAGTTTCGATCCGACAGGACCCGAGCAGTACTTC. The encoded protein is CASSFDPTGPEQYF.

The rearrangement joins TRBV19 to TRBJ2-2; 7 positions match TRBD1. Germline V lookup: CDR1 LNHDA, CDR2 SQIVND (reference sequence). The junction had 5 bases not matched to a gene; V was cut back by 5 bases and J by 5 bases. The CDR3 contains 14 residues. As DNA, the CDR3 is TGTGCCAGTAGTTTTGCGGACAGGACCGGGGAGCTGTTTTTT. It encodes CASSFADRTGELFF. Full variable domain (missing parts from reference TRBV19 and TRBJ2-2): DGGITQSPKYLFRKEGQNVTLSCEQNLNHDAMYWYRQDPGQGLRLIYYSQIVNDFQKGDIAEGYSVSREKKESFPLTVTSAQKNPTAFYLCASSFADRTGELFFGEGSRLTVL.

J is TRBJ1-4 and V is TRBV2, with TRBD1 matching over 9 bases. The CDR3 has 16 residues. J was trimmed by 1 base and V by 5 bases; bases with no gene match: 5. Germline CDR1 is SNHLY and CDR2 is FYNNEI. The CDR3 nucleotides are TGTGCCAGCAGTCCCGGGACAGGGAAAACTAATGAAAAACTGTTTTTT. Translating it yields CASSPGTGKTNEKLFF.

In regard to this clonotype: At one boundary the junction diverges from the germline segment, which might be a read error. The DNA of the CDR3 is TGTGCCAGCAGCTTAGGGGTAACCGGCACAGATACGAAGTATTTT. Translating gives CASSLGVTGTDTKYF. The V gene is TRBV7-9, the J gene TRBJ2-3, with D hard to call. Per the germline V gene, CDR1 is SEHNR and CDR2 is FQNEAQ (reference sequence). This CDR3 comprises 15 residues.

Comments on this clonotype: A read error is possible here, since a much larger clone lies one base away. The CDR3 does not close with the conserved phenylalanine or tryptophan, likely indicating a read error. CDR3 residues: CASTPPAFV. DNA of the CDR3: TGTGCCAGCACCCCCCCCGCTTTCGTT. J is TRBJ1-1 and V is TRBV6-6; D unclear. Trimming shortened V by 7 bases and J by 11 bases, and 8 bases separated the two germline ends. There are 9 residues in the CDR3. Germline values: CDR1 MNHNY, CDR2 SVGAGI (reference sequence).

J is TRBJ2-5 and V is TRBV5-1; D not resolved. CDR1 SGHRS and CDR2 YFSETQ come from the germline V gene. V lost 5 bases, J lost 9 bases, and 11 bases lay in between. The CDR3 is 11 residues long. The CDR3 loop reads CASSWGEPQYF. The DNA for the CDR3 is TGCGCCAGCAGTTGGGGTGAGCCCCAGTACTTC.

This clonotype was detected ten times or more. This chain connects TRBV20-1 to TRBJ2-7; the match to TRBD1 covers 9 bases. V was clipped by 2 bases and J by 1 base; unmatched bases: 9. The CDR3 is 16 residues long. Germline lookup yields CDR1 DFQATT and CDR2 SNEGSKA (reference sequence). The chain's CDR3 is CSARYRGRISSYEQYF. CDR3 DNA: TGCAGTGCTAGATACAGGGGGCGGATTTCTTCCTACGAGCAGTACTTC.

As regards this clonotype: With a much larger clone just one base away, this may be a read error. The chain employs TRBV29-1 and TRBJ1-1; D gene uncertain. Germline CDR1 reads SQVTM; CDR2 reads ANQGSEA. CDR3 size: 12 residues. As DNA, the CDR3 is TGCAGCGTTCGGAGGGAGAACACTGAAGCTCTCTTT. This translates into CSVRRENTEALF.

Comments on this clonotype: The junction departs from germline at one end; a sequencing error may be responsible. This sequence joins TRBV4-1 and TRBJ2-5; TRBD1 might be the D (6 bases). Germline loops: CDR1 MGHRA, CDR2 YSYEKL. The CDR3 length is 14 residues. CDR3 nucleotide sequence: TGCGCCCGCAGCCGCTCTGGGGGCCCTGAGCCCCAGTACTTC. The encoded protein is CARSRSGGPEPQYF.

As regards this clonotype: One junction end does not reproduce the germline sequence, and a read error may be involved. J is TRBJ2-2 and V is TRBV7-7; D could derive from TRBD1 or TRBD2 (5 bases each). This CDR3 comprises 14 residues. Germline CDR1 SSHAT, CDR2 FNYEAQ (reference sequence). CDR3 coding DNA: TGTGCCAGCAGCTTAGGGACAAGCACCGGGGAGCCGTTTTTT. It is translated as CASSLGTSTGEPFF.